The 24 T cell receptor beta chains below all came from one sample that was sequenced in a study of T-cell reconstitution after alpha-beta-depleted transplantation in children. TCRbeta library construction was performed incorporating unique molecular identifiers. TCRdb recomputed calls from the PCR reads with MiXCR, one row per CDR3 protein. The table shows approximately 350,000 distinct CDR3 sequences, with 13% occurring only once. The sequencing here drew on PBMCs, taken from the stem cell graft. All receptors derive from a human donor who donated a stem cell graft to a child with Fanconi anemia.

Points on this clonotype: One end of the junction varies from germline; a read error may be responsible. The V gene is TRBV5-6, the J gene TRBJ1-1; TRBD1 matches at 9 bases. Per the germline V gene, CDR1 is SGHDT and CDR2 is YYEEEE. This CDR3 has 15 amino acids. The chain's CDR3 is CASSLTGTGNSEAFF. CDR3 bases: TGTGCCAGCAGTTTGACCGGGACAGGGAACTCTGAAGCTTTCTTT.

This clonotype was picked up many times. The gene calls are TRBV5-1 and TRBJ2-6; maybe TRBD1 (6 bases). V lost 4 bases, J lost 3 bases, and 14 bases lay in between. Per the germline V gene, CDR1 is SGHRS and CDR2 is YFSETQ. The CDR3 has 16 amino acids. DNA of the CDR3: TGCGCCAGCAGCATACAGGGAAATAATGGGGCCAACGTCCTGACTTTC. Encoded protein: CASSIQGNNGANVLTF.

This chain connects TRBV19 to TRBJ2-7; D unresolved. V was pared by 1 base and J by 2 bases, with 9 bases between. In germline, CDR1 is LNHDA, CDR2 SQIVND (reference sequence). The CDR3 is 14 amino acids. The CDR3 DNA reads as TGTGCCAGTAGTATAGTCTTCGGACCCTACGAGCAGTACTTC. It encodes CASSIVFGPYEQYF.

This rearrangement joins TRBV29-1 to TRBJ2-3, with 9 bases lining up with TRBD2. Germline trimming cut 6 bases from V and 2 bases from J; bases unmatched to any gene: 3. Germline CDR1 reads SQVTM; CDR2 reads ANQGSEA. The CDR3 totals 13 residues. CDR3 sequence reads: CSVIAGATDTQYF. Here the CDR3 DNA reads TGCAGCGTCATAGCGGGAGCCACAGATACGCAGTATTTT.

This clonotype was observed a handful of times. The chain recombines TRBV12-3 or TRBV12-4 with TRBJ1-4; D not resolved. The V and J ends lost 1 base and 6 bases respectively, with 6 bases between them. The CDR3 is made up of 13 amino acids. Here the CDR3 reads CASSLDSYEKLFF. The DNA of the CDR3 is TGTGCCAGCAGTTTAGACAGTTATGAAAAACTGTTTTTT.

There are a few counts of this clonotype. V is TRBV12-3 or TRBV12-4 and J is TRBJ2-5; no clear D. The CDR3 consists of 17 residues. Trimming left V 2 bases short and J 4 bases short, with 20 bases between. CDR3 loop: CASSLSLRRFSAETQYF. CDR3 DNA sequence: TGTGCCAGCAGTTTAAGTTTGAGGCGATTCTCCGCAGAGACCCAGTACTTC.

This clonotype was seen at least ten times. The J gene is TRBJ1-2, the V gene TRBV15, with 7 bases that match TRBD1. The V gene's germline CDR1 is LNHNV and CDR2 YYDKDF (reference sequence). The V and J ends lost 1 base and 0 bases, in that order; junction bases with no gene match: 8. The CDR3 is 17 amino acids. In DNA form, the CDR3 reads TGTGCCACCAGCAGAGGTTTAGGGACAGTCTCTAACTATGGCTACACCTTC. Its translation: CATSRGLGTVSNYGYTF. Full variable domain (outside the CDR3, taken from reference TRBV15 and TRBJ1-2): DAMVIQNPRYQVTQFGKPVTLSCSQTLNHNVMYWYQQKSSQAPKLLFHYYDKDFNNEADTPDNFQSRRPNTSFCFLDIRSPGLGDTAMYLCATSRGLGTVSNYGYTFGSGTRLTVV.

The chain links TRBV5-1 to TRBJ2-1; 7 nucleotides agree with TRBD1. The V and J ends lost 3 bases and 6 bases, in that order; junction bases with no gene match: 3. CDR3 length: 13 residues. Germline V lookup: CDR1 SGHRS, CDR2 YFSETQ. This CDR3 reads CASSWDSPNEQFF. The CDR3 bases are TGCGCCAGCAGCTGGGACAGCCCCAATGAGCAGTTCTTC.

The rearrangement links TRBV5-6 to TRBJ1-2; TRBD1 agrees at 7 bases. The length of the CDR3 is 14 residues. The V gene's germline CDR1 is SGHDT and CDR2 YYEEEE. J was trimmed by 4 bases and V by 5 bases; bases with no gene match: 8. CDR3 coding DNA: TGTGCCAGCAGGAAGGACAGGCTCGGCTATGGCTACACCTTC. Amino acids: CASRKDRLGYGYTF.

This clonotype was counted ten times or more. The rearrangement uses TRBV12-3 or TRBV12-4 and TRBJ1-1; D gene uncertain. Trimming cost V 3 bases and J 5 bases, with 16 bases left between them. The CDR3 loop spans 15 amino acids. The CDR3 loop reads CASSFLASGRTEAFF. The CDR3 DNA sequence: TGTGCCAGCAGTTTTCTTGCCTCTGGGAGGACTGAAGCTTTCTTT.

This clonotype appeared many times. The chain uses TRBV13 and TRBJ2-1; D is undetermined. The CDR3 is 15 residues long. The V and J ends lost 5 bases and 2 bases respectively, with 13 bases between them. Germline V lookup: CDR1 PRHDT, CDR2 FYEKMQ (reference sequence). The CDR3 is CASSPRAGTYNEQFF. The CDR3 region has the DNA TGTGCCAGCAGCCCCCGCGCTGGGACCTACAATGAGCAGTTCTTC.

The rearrangement links TRBV29-1 to TRBJ2-5; TRBD1 matches at 7 bases. Trimming removed 7 bases from V and 4 bases from J; junction bases left unmatched: 6. CDR1 SQVTM and CDR2 ANQGSEA come from the germline V gene. CDR3 size: 12 residues. CDR3 loop: CSATGEGETQYF. For the CDR3, the DNA is TGCAGCGCAACAGGGGAAGGAGAGACCCAGTACTTC. Looking up the rest from reference TRBV29-1 and TRBJ2-5 gives the full variable domain: SAVISQKPSRDICQRGTSLTIQCQVDSQVTMMFWYRQQPGQSLTLIATANQGSEATYESGFVIDKFPISRPNLTFSTLTVSNMSPEDSSIYLCSATGEGETQYFGPGTRLLVL.

This clonotype came up many times. The chain joins TRBV12-3 or TRBV12-4 to TRBJ1-1; D gene ambiguous. Trimming pared 3 bases from V and 1 base from J, leaving 12 bases between. This CDR3 comprises 15 residues. The CDR3 DNA reads TGTGCCAGCAGTTTGGACTTATCACCGAACACTGAAGCTTTCTTT. Translated, it gives CASSLDLSPNTEAFF.

The chain recombines TRBV29-1 with TRBJ1-2; 10 bases match TRBD1. This CDR3 region has 13 residues. CDR1 and CDR2 from the germline V gene are SQVTM and ANQGSEA. V lost 6 bases and J lost 5; bases outside the gene matches: 6. The DNA of the CDR3 is TGCAGCGTGCCGGACAGGGGGGAATATGGCTACACCTTC. Translated, it gives CSVPDRGEYGYTF.

This clonotype occurred a few times. CDR3 bases: TGTGCCAGCAGCGGGGACAGGGAGCAGCCCCAGCATTTT. It translates to CASSGDREQPQHF. The chain recombines TRBV2 with TRBJ1-5; 9 bases align to TRBD1. CDR3 length: 13 residues. Germline CDR1 reads SNHLY; CDR2 reads FYNNEI. V trimming: 6 bases; J trimming: 7 bases; junction bases outside the gene matches: 4.

This clonotype has at least ten counts. The chain couples TRBV29-1 to TRBJ1-1; D uncertain. The CDR3 is 11 residues long. Germline CDR1 reads SQVTM; CDR2 reads ANQGSEA. With 3 bases removed from V and 6 bases from J, the gap between germline ends came to 8 bases. CDR3 bases: TGCAGCGTTGATAAGGGCCCTGAAGCTTTCTTT. Translated, it gives CSVDKGPEAFF.

This chain joins TRBV18 and TRBJ2-1; D call uncertain. Germline CDR1 KGHSH, CDR2 LQKENI. V lost 6 bases to trimming and J lost 6 bases, with 9 bases between them. The CDR3 runs to 12 residues. Here the CDR3 DNA reads TGTGCCAGCTCCTCCGTTTCCAATGAGCAGTTCTTC. Encoded protein: CASSSVSNEQFF.

This clonotype was counted ten times or more. The DNA of the CDR3 is TGTGCCAGCAGCCGATCCTCTGAAGAGACCCAGTACTTC. Translating it yields CASSRSSEETQYF. V gene TRBV5-5 combines with J gene TRBJ2-5; D is undetermined. Germline V gene data show CDR1 as SGHKS and CDR2 as YYEKEE (reference sequence). The V end was cut by 4 bases, the J end by 3 bases, with 10 bases between. This CDR3 region has 13 residues.

In DNA, the CDR3 is TGTGCCAGCAGTTCCGTAGGGGAACCCCTCCACTTT. Protein sequence: CASSSVGEPLHF. J is TRBJ1-6 and V is TRBV27, with D perhaps matching TRBD1 (5 bases). V lost 4 bases and J 12 bases, leaving 10 bases between the germline ends. Germline CDR1 reads MNHEY; CDR2 reads SMNVEV (reference sequence). The CDR3 contains 12 residues.

The chain links TRBV30 to TRBJ1-1; TRBD1 matches 7 bases. The CDR3 spans 12 residues. Germline CDR1 reads GTSNPN; CDR2 reads SVGIG (reference sequence). V lost 4 bases to trimming and J lost 4 bases; unmatched junction nucleotides: 3. The CDR3 spells CAWKAGGTEAFF. The CDR3 region has the DNA TGTGCCTGGAAGGCAGGGGGCACTGAAGCTTTCTTT.

This clonotype was observed a handful of times. The chain combines TRBV6-1 with TRBJ1-2; D remains unclear. This CDR3 spans 17 amino acids. The germline V gene has CDR1 MNHNS and CDR2 SASEGT. The V end lost 6 bases, the J end lost 0 bases, and 20 bases lay between the germline ends. The CDR3: CASRTRIFERANYGYTF. Here the CDR3 DNA reads TGTGCCAGCAGGACGAGAATCTTTGAGAGGGCTAACTATGGCTACACCTTC.

This clonotype came up a few times. The chain links TRBV7-2 to TRBJ1-3; unclear D gene. Germline V gene sequence: CDR1 SGHTA, CDR2 FQGNSA. Deletions cut 2 bases from V and 3 bases from J, with 2 bases between. The CDR3 has 12 amino acids. The CDR3 DNA follows: TGTGCCAGCAGCTTATATGGAAACACCATATATTTT. Translated: CASSLYGNTIYF.

This clonotype was recorded many times. V is TRBV27 and J is TRBJ1-2; 11 bases align to TRBD1. V shed 5 bases, J shed 6 bases, and the junction held 8 bases outside the gene matches. The CDR3 is 15 residues long. Germline CDR1 MNHEY, CDR2 SMNVEV (reference sequence). The CDR3 region is CASSTRTGGAHGYTF. CDR3 DNA sequence: TGTGCCAGCAGTACCCGGACAGGGGGCGCCCATGGCTACACCTTC.

This clonotype showed up just a few times. The J gene is TRBJ2-3, the V gene TRBV5-1; 8 bases match TRBD2. The length of the CDR3 is 15 residues. CDR1 is SGHRS and CDR2 is YFSETQ in the germline V gene. Trimming took 2 bases from V and 4 from J; bases not matched to a gene: 6. In nucleotides, the CDR3 is TGCGCCAGCAGCTTCGGGGGGGCCGTCGCAGATACGCAGTATTTT. Translation: CASSFGGAVADTQYF.